This TCR beta chain was observed in a study of CD8 T cells in Susac syndrome. Findings and caveats of the study: Regarding the TCR sequencing and HLA analysis, the study admitted that a relatively small number of individuals were involved.

The sequenced target, TCR beta, came from blood CD8+ and CD4+ T cells. With random hexamers, reverse transcription was performed on about 0.45 to 1 ug of RNA. An immunoSEQ multiplex PCR generated amplified TCR beta CDR3 products spanning 54 Vbeta and 13 Jbeta. One entry per CDR3 protein results from TCRdb running MiXCR on the immunoSEQ multiplex PCR reads. The sample has around 140,000 distinct CDR3 sequences, roughly 80% seen once. With respect to this clonotype: Its antigen is still unknown.

Germline V gene sequence: CDR1 MNHEY, CDR2 SMNVEV (reference sequence). The CDR3 contains 15 residues. The V gene end was trimmed by 5 bases and the J gene end by 4 bases; junction bases not matched to a gene: 10. This clonotype was obtained from a human donor with multiple sclerosis. The chain uses TRBV27 and TRBJ1-2; 7 bases match TRBD1. Sequenced sample: CD8+ T cells from PBMCs. In nucleotides, the CDR3 is TGTGCCAGCAGTCTGGGACAGCAGGTGGGCTATGGCTACACCTTC. Translated, it gives CASSLGQQVGYGYTF.